This is a list of T cell receptor beta chains from one sample in a study of blood T cell repertoires in COVID-19. Clones were sequenced by immunoSEQ multiplex PCR, and TCRdb holds only the in-frame ones, with some missing. The data contain about 220,000 clones, 85% of them singletons. The sample comprised peripheral blood. These receptors were obtained from a woman in her 70s with COVID-19, enrolled during active disease. Each CDR3 is given with its conserved first and last residue. D genes are given only for firm matches. Rows may omit the clone size; those that give it use once, few, many or a size class.

d_gene,abundance,j_gene,v_gene,CDR3nt,CDR3aa
TRBD1,once,TRBJ2-1,TRBV7-9,TGTGCCAGCAGCTCCGACAGGGCATTTGGTGAGCAGTTCTTC,CASSSDRAFGEQFF
-,-,TRBJ1-1,TRBV10-2,TGCGCCAGCAAGGGACAAATGAACACTGAAGCTTTCTTT,CASKGQMNTEAFF
-,-,TRBJ1-4,TRBV4-3,TGCGCCAGCAGCCAAGGTGGGGCAGTTCCTAATGAAAAACTGTTTTTT,CASSQGGAVPNEKLFF
TRBD1,-,TRBJ1-5,TRBV19,TGTGCCAGTAGTGTCCTGGGACAGGGGCTAGAGTCCCAGCATTTT,CASSVLGQGLESQHF
TRBD1,-,TRBJ2-7,TRBV5-3,TGTGCCAGAAGCTTGGCGGCGGCGAGACCAGGGGGCGCCCCGGGGGAGCAGTACTTC,CARSLAAARPGGAPGEQYF
TRBD1,-,TRBJ1-2,TRBV11-3,TGTGCCAGCAGCTTAGATCAGACAGGGAGGAATGGCTACACCTTC,CASSLDQTGRNGYTF
TRBD2,-,TRBJ2-7,TRBV7-2,TGTGCCAGCAGCTCCGGACTAGCGGGGGACTACGAGCAGTACTTC,CASSSGLAGDYEQYF
TRBD2,-,TRBJ2-2,TRBV5-5,TGTGCCAGCAGCTTGCCTAGCGGGGTGAACACCGGGGAGCTGTTTTTT,CASSLPSGVNTGELFF
-,-,TRBJ1-1,TRBV5-4,TGTGCCAGCAGCCGTTCAGGGGTGAACACTGAAGCTTTCTTT,CASSRSGVNTEAFF
TRBD1,-,TRBJ2-5,TRBV24-1,TGTGCCACCAGTGATTTTGGGACAGGGGGGGAGACCCAGTACTTC,CATSDFGTGGETQYF
TRBD1,-,TRBJ2-3,TRBV9,TGTGCCAGCAGCGCCCAGACAGGGTTTAGCACAGATACGCAGTATTTT,CASSAQTGFSTDTQYF
TRBD1,-,TRBJ2-7,TRBV7-2,TGTGCCAGCAGCTTTAGGGACAGGGACCCCTACGAGCAGTACTTC,CASSFRDRDPYEQYF
TRBD1,-,TRBJ1-2,TRBV18,TGTGCCAGCTCAACCTACAGGGGGCCCCCTAACTATGGCTACACCTTC,CASSTYRGPPNYGYTF
TRBD2,-,TRBJ2-7,TRBV7-2,TGTGCCAGCAGCTCCCCAGCCCCCATGGGGAGGGGCTCCTACGAGCAGTACTTC,CASSSPAPMGRGSYEQYF
TRBD2,-,TRBJ2-5,TRBV7-2,TGTGCCAGCAGCTTGGGACTAGCGGTAGAGACCCAGTACTTC,CASSLGLAVETQYF
-,once,TRBJ2-7,TRBV6-2/TRBV6-3,TGTGCCAGCAGTAAAGACATCTACGAGCAGTACTTC,CASSKDIYEQYF
-,-,TRBJ2-7,TRBV2,TGTGCCAGCAGTGTGCGGCAGAGGAACGAGCAGTACTTC,CASSVRQRNEQYF